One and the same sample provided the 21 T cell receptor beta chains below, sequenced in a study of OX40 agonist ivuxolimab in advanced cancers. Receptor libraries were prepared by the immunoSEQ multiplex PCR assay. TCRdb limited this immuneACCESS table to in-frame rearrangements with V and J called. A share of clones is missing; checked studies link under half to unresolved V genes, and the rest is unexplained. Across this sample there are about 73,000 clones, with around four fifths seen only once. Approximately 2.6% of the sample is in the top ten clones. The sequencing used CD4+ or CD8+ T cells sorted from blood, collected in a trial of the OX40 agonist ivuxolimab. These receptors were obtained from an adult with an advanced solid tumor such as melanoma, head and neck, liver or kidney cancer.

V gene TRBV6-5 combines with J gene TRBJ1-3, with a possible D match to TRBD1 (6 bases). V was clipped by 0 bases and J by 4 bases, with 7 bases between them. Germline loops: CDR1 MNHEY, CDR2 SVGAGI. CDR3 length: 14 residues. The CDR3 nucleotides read TGTGCCAGCAGTTACTCGGACAGAGGAAACACCATATATTTT. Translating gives CASSYSDRGNTIYF.

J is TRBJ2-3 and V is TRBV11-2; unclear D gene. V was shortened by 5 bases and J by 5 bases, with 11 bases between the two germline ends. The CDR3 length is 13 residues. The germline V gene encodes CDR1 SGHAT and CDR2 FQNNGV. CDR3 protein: CASSPRLIDTQYF. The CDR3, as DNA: TGTGCCAGCAGCCCCCGGTTGATAGATACGCAGTATTTT.

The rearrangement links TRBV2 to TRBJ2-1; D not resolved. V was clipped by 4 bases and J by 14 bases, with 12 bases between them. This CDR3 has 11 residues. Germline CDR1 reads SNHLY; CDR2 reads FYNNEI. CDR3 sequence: CASSAPDREFF. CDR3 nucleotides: TGTGCCAGCAGTGCGCCAGACCGGGAGTTCTTC.

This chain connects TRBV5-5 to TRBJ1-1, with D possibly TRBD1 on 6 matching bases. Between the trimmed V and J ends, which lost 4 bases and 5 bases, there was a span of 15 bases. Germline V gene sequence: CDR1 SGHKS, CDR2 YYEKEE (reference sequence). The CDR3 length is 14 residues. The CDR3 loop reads CASSDRGGTTEAFF. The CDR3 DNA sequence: TGTGCCAGCAGCGACCGAGGGGGAACAACTGAAGCTTTCTTT.

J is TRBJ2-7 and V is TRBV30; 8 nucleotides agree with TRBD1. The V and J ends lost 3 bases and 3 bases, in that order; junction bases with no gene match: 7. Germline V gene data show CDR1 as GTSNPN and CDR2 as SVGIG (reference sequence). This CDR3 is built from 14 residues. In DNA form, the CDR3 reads TGTGCCTGGAGAAAGACAGGGGTAAGCTACGAGCAGTACTTC. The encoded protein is CAWRKTGVSYEQYF. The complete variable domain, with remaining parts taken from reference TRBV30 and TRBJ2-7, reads SQTIHQWPATLVQPVGSPLSLECTVEGTSNPNLYWYRQAAGRGLQLLFYSVGIGQISSEVPQNLSASRPQDRQFILSSKKLLLSDSGFYLCAWRKTGVSYEQYFGPGTRLTVT.

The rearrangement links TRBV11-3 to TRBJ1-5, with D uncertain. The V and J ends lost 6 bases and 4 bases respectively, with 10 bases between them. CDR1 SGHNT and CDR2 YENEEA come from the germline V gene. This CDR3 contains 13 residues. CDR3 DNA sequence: TGTGCCAGCAGTTATGGTATGAATCAGCCCCAGCATTTT. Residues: CASSYGMNQPQHF. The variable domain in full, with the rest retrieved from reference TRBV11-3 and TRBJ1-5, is EAGVVQSPRYKIIEKKQPVAFWCNPISGHNTLYWYLQNLGQGPELLIRYENEEAVDDSQLPKDRFSAERLKGVDSTLKIQPAELGDSAVYLCASSYGMNQPQHFGDGTRLSIL.

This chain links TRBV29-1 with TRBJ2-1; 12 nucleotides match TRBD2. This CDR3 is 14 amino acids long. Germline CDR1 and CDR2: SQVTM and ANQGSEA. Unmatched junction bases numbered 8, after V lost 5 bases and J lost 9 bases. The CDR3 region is CSVNKGLAGPEQFF. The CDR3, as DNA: TGCAGCGTTAATAAAGGACTAGCGGGACCTGAGCAGTTCTTC.

The CDR3 DNA is TGTGCCAGCAAGGGTCAAGGCAGCTACAATGAGCAGTTCTTC. Translating gives CASKGQGSYNEQFF. The chain couples TRBV27 to TRBJ2-1, with D uncertain. The V gene lost 7 bases and the J gene lost 3 bases, with 13 bases spanning the gap. CDR1 is MNHEY, CDR2 SMNVEV, per germline (reference sequence). This CDR3 contains 14 residues.

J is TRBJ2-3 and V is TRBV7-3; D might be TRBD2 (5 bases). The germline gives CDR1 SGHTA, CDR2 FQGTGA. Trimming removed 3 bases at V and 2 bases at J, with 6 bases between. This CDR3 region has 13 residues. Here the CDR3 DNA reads TGTGCCAGCAGCTTCGACTACACAGATACGCAGTATTTT. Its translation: CASSFDYTDTQYF.

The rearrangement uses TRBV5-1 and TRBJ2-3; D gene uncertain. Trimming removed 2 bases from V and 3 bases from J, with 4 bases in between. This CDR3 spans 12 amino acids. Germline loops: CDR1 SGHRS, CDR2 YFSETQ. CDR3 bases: TGCGCCAGCAGCTTTCTAACAGATACGCAGTATTTT. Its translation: CASSFLTDTQYF. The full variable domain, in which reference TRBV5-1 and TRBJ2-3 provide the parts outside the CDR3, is KAGVTQTPRYLIKTRGQQVTLSCSPISGHRSVSWYQQTPGQGLQFLFEYFSETQRNKGNFPGRFSGRQFSNSRSEMNVSTLELGDSALYLCASSFLTDTQYFGPGTRLTVL.

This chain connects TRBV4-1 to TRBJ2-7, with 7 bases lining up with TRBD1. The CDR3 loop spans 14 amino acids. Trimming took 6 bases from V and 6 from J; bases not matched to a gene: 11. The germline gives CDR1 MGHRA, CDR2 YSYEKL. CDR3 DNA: TGCGCCAGCAGGGATTTGACAGGGAAGGTCGAGCAGTACTTC. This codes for CASRDLTGKVEQYF.

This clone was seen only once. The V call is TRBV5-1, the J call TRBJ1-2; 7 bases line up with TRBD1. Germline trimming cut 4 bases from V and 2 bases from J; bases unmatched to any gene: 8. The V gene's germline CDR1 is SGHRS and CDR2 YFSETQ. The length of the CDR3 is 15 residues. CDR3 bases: TGCGCCAGCAGCCTGAACAGGGGATCGAACTATGGCTACACCTTC. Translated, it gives CASSLNRGSNYGYTF.

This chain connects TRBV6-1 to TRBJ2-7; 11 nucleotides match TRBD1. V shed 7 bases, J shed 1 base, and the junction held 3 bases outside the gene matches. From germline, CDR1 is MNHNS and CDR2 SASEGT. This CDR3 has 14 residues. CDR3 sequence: CASIRDRGSYEQYF. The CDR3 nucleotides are TGTGCCAGCATTAGGGACAGGGGGTCCTACGAGCAGTACTTC.

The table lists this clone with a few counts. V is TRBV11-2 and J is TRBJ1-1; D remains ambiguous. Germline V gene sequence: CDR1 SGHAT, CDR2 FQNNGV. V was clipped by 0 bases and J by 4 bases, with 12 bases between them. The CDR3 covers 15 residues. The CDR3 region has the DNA TGTGCCAGCAGCTTAGATCTTACGGGGTTCACTGAAGCTTTCTTT. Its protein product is CASSLDLTGFTEAFF.

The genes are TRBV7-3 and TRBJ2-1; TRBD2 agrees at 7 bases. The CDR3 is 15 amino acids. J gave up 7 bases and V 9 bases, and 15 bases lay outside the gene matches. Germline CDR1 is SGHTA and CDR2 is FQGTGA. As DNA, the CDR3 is TGTGCCAGTAGCAAGCGGGACGGGTTGAGAAATGAGCAGTTCTTC. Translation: CASSKRDGLRNEQFF.

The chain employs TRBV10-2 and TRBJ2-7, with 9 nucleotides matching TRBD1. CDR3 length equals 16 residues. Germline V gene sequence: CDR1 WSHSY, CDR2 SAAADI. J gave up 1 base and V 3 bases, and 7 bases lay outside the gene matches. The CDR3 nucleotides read TGCGCCAGCAGTGACCTAGGGACAGGGTTTTCCTACGAGCAGTACTTC. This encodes CASSDLGTGFSYEQYF.

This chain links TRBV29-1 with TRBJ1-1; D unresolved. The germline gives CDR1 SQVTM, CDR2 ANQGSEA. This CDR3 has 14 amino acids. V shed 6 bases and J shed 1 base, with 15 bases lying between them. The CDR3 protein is CSVGREARNTEAFF. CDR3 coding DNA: TGCAGCGTCGGAAGGGAAGCGAGGAACACTGAAGCTTTCTTT.

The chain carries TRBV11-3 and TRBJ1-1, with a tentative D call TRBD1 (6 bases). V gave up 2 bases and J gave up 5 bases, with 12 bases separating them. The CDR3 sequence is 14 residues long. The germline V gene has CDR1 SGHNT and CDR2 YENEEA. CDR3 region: CASSLQGKDTEAFF. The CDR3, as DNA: TGTGCCAGCAGCTTACAGGGGAAGGATACTGAAGCTTTCTTT. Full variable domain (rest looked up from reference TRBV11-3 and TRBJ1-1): EAGVVQSPRYKIIEKKQPVAFWCNPISGHNTLYWYLQNLGQGPELLIRYENEEAVDDSQLPKDRFSAERLKGVDSTLKIQPAELGDSAVYLCASSLQGKDTEAFFGQGTRLTVV.

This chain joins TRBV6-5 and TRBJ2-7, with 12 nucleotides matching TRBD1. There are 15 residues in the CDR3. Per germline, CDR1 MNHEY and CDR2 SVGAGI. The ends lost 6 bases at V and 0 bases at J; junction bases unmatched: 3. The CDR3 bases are TGTGCCAGCAGGTGGGACAGGGGGCCCTCCTACGAGCAGTACTTC. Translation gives CASRWDRGPSYEQYF.

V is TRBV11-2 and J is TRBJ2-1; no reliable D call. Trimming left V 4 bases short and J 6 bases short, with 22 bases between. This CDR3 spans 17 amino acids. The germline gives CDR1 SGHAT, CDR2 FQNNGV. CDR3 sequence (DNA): TGTGCCAGCAGCTCCTACCACCGGATTTCTCAGGCCAATGAGCAGTTCTTC. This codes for CASSSYHRISQANEQFF.

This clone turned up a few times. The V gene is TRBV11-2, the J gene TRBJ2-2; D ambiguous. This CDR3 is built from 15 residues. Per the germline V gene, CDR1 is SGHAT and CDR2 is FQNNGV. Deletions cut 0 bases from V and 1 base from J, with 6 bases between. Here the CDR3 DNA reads TGTGCCAGCAGCTTAGAATGGGGGAACACCGGGGAGCTGTTTTTT. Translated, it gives CASSLEWGNTGELFF. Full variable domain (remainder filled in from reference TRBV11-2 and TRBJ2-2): EAGVAQSPRYKIIEKRQSVAFWCNPISGHATLYWYQQILGQGPKLLIQFQNNGVVDDSQLPKDRFSAERLKGVDSTLKIQPAKLEDSAVYLCASSLEWGNTGELFFGEGSRLTVL.